The 32 T cell receptor beta chains reported below all come from one sample, sequenced in a study of cytomegalovirus exposure and HLA in healthy donors. Amplification used 60 Vbeta primers and 13 Jbeta primers. The assay was immunoSEQ multiplex PCR, and TCRdb's table has in-frame clones only and misses some. The table shows 190,000 or so clones, with around 83% occurring only once. The sequenced material came from PBMCs. The source is a woman in her forties or fifties in good health and CMV-seropositive.

The V call is TRBV27, the J call TRBJ1-6; the D gene is possibly TRBD1 (6 bases). Germline V gives CDR1 MNHEY, CDR2 SMNVEV (reference sequence). This CDR3 contains 14 residues. Trimming shortened V by 2 bases and J by 11 bases, and 13 bases separated the two germline ends. The CDR3, as DNA: TGTGCCAGCAGTTTACAGGGGAGGGTAGCACCCCTCCACTTT. Translation: CASSLQGRVAPLHF.

The V call is TRBV7-3, the J call TRBJ2-1, with TRBD2 identical over 13 bases. This CDR3 contains 16 residues. Germline CDR1 and CDR2: SGHTA and FQGTGA. With 5 bases clipped from V and 4 bases from J, the junction kept 5 bases outside the gene matches. The CDR3 is CASSPGLAGHYNEQFF. The DNA for the CDR3 is TGTGCCAGCAGCCCGGGACTAGCGGGACATTACAATGAGCAGTTCTTC.

This sequence joins TRBV29-1 and TRBJ1-2; D is undetermined. Trimming pared 4 bases from V and 5 bases from J, leaving 14 bases between. CDR1 SQVTM and CDR2 ANQGSEA come from the germline V gene. CDR3 length: 13 amino acids. This CDR3 is CSVVPARGYGYTF. The CDR3, as DNA: TGCAGCGTTGTTCCGGCACGAGGGTATGGCTACACCTTC.

This chain links TRBV7-6 with TRBJ2-7, with a possible D match to TRBD2 (5 bases). Germline values: CDR1 SGHVS, CDR2 FNYEAQ. The CDR3 extends over 13 amino acids. Trimming pared 5 bases from V and 3 bases from J, leaving 11 bases between. The CDR3 is CASSRDRGYEQYF. In nucleotides, the CDR3 is TGTGCCAGCAGCCGAGACCGGGGCTACGAGCAGTACTTC.

This clone was detected once. J is TRBJ2-5 and V is TRBV5-4, with a tentative D call TRBD2 (6 bases). The germline V gene encodes CDR1 SGHNT and CDR2 YYREEE (reference sequence). CDR3 size: 14 residues. V was pared by 3 bases and J by 1 base, with 10 bases between. In DNA, the CDR3 is TGTGCCAGCAGCTCTGGGGGGTTCCAAGAGACCCAGTACTTC. It encodes CASSSGGFQETQYF.

This clone appeared a few times. The V and J genes are TRBV20-1 and TRBJ2-7; D is perhaps TRBD2 (5 bases). The length of the CDR3 is 11 residues. Germline V gene lookup returns CDR1 DFQATT and CDR2 SNEGSKA (reference sequence). The V end lost 6 bases, the J end lost 2 bases, and 8 bases lay between the germline ends. The CDR3, as DNA: TGCAGTGCCCAGACTACCTACGAGCAGTACTTC. Residues: CSAQTTYEQYF.

CDR3 DNA sequence: TGTGCCAGTAGCCCCGGGGAGTTCTACGAGCAGTACTTC. Translated, it gives CASSPGEFYEQYF. The chain carries TRBV19 and TRBJ2-7; perhaps TRBD2 as D (5 bases). Trimming removed 6 bases from V and 3 bases from J, with 12 bases in between. The CDR3 consists of 13 residues. The germline gives CDR1 LNHDA, CDR2 SQIVND (reference sequence). Filled out from reference TRBV19 and TRBJ2-7, the complete variable domain reads DGGITQSPKYLFRKEGQNVTLSCEQNLNHDAMYWYRQDPGQGLRLIYYSQIVNDFQKGDIAEGYSVSREKKESFPLTVTSAQKNPTAFYLCASSPGEFYEQYFGPGTRLTVT.

This chain joins TRBV28 and TRBJ2-1; D perhaps matches TRBD2 (6 bases). The V gene's germline CDR1 is MDHEN and CDR2 SYDVKM. The CDR3 totals 16 residues. The germline V and J ends were trimmed by 5 bases and 3 bases, with 17 bases remaining between them. The chain's CDR3 is CASSELGGAIYNEQFF. In DNA form, the CDR3 reads TGTGCCAGCAGTGAACTAGGCGGGGCGATCTACAATGAGCAGTTCTTC.

The CDR3 nucleotides are TGTGCCAGCAGCCGACAGGGAGGTGGTGCAGATACGCAGTATTTT. Amino acid sequence: CASSRQGGGADTQYF. The chain couples TRBV6-5 to TRBJ2-3; D is possibly TRBD1 (7 bases). The CDR3 contains 15 residues. Trimming took 6 bases from V and 4 from J, leaving 17 bases between them. Germline V gene data show CDR1 as MNHEY and CDR2 as SVGAGI.

The chain links TRBV19 to TRBJ1-1; TRBD1 aligns across 8 bases. Per the germline V gene, CDR1 is LNHDA and CDR2 is SQIVND (reference sequence). CDR3 length: 14 residues. Trimming at V came to 4 bases and at J to 2 bases, leaving 3 bases not matched to a gene. CDR3 in amino acids: CASSTGQGNTEAFF. CDR3 nucleotides: TGTGCCAGTAGTACAGGACAGGGAAACACTGAAGCTTTCTTT.

V and J are TRBV6-5 and TRBJ2-3, with TRBD2 as a possible D gene (6 bases). The CDR3 spans 14 residues. Germline-derived CDR1 and CDR2 are MNHEY and SVGAGI. Trimming left V 7 bases short and J 4 bases short, with 15 bases between. CDR3 sequence: CASMPGLNSDTQYF. The CDR3, as DNA: TGTGCCAGCATGCCGGGACTTAACTCAGATACGCAGTATTTT.

The V call is TRBV2, the J call TRBJ2-5; a weak D match, TRBD1 (5 bases). The J call may be faulty, since TRBJ2-7 better matches the DNA end. The CDR3 covers 12 residues. Germline V gene sequence: CDR1 SNHLY, CDR2 FYNNEI. CDR3 sequence: CASRIGVYEQYF. The CDR3 DNA reads TGTGCCAGCCGTATAGGGGTCTACGAGCAGTACTTC.

This clone was counted between two and nine times. V gene TRBV7-9 combines with J gene TRBJ1-1; tentative D call: TRBD1 (6 bases). The CDR3 totals 12 residues. Per germline, CDR1 SEHNR and CDR2 FQNEAQ (reference sequence). CDR3 bases: TGTGTGGACAGCCAAATGAACACTGAAGCTTTCTTT. Translated, it gives CVDSQMNTEAFF.

This clone was observed a few times. The chain carries TRBV30 and TRBJ1-1, with no clear D. V lost 3 bases and J lost 0, with 8 bases in between. Germline V lookup: CDR1 GTSNPN, CDR2 SVGIG (reference sequence). This CDR3 has 13 residues. CDR3: CAWSFRVNTEAFF. CDR3 in DNA: TGTGCCTGGAGCTTTCGGGTGAACACTGAAGCTTTCTTT.

This clone is a singleton in its sample. The chain joins TRBV25-1 to TRBJ2-5; TRBD1 aligns across 7 bases. The last part of the DNA fits TRBJ2-7 better; the J call may be wrong. The CDR3 runs to 15 residues. The germline gives CDR1 MGHDK, CDR2 SYGVNS. CDR3 in amino acids: CASSDEDRLLVEQYF. CDR3 in DNA: TGTGCCAGCAGTGACGAGGACAGGCTCCTGGTCGAGCAGTACTTC.

The rearrangement uses TRBV2 and TRBJ2-3, with 9 bases aligning to TRBD2. This CDR3 has 15 amino acids. V shed 6 bases, J shed 5 bases, and the junction held 9 bases outside the gene matches. Germline CDR1 SNHLY, CDR2 FYNNEI. The CDR3 is CASSPWRGGVDTQYF. The CDR3 DNA reads as TGTGCCAGCAGCCCCTGGCGGGGGGGGGTAGATACGCAGTATTTT.

The chain links TRBV5-1 to TRBJ1-2; TRBD1 might be the D (6 bases). Trimming removed 4 bases from V and 4 bases from J, with 17 bases in between. Germline V gives CDR1 SGHRS, CDR2 YFSETQ. The CDR3 is made up of 15 amino acids. The CDR3 sequence: CASSLHGGAFYGYTF. The CDR3 bases are TGCGCCAGCAGCCTCCATGGGGGGGCCTTCTATGGCTACACCTTC.

This clone occurred a few times. V usage is TRBV5-1 and J usage is TRBJ2-7; D gene unclear. This CDR3 comprises 11 residues. V was shortened by 2 bases and J by 8 bases, with 8 bases between the two germline ends. The germline gives CDR1 SGHRS, CDR2 YFSETQ. Here the CDR3 DNA reads TGCGCCAGCAGCTTAGGCGGTAAGCAGTACTTC. This codes for CASSLGGKQYF.

Note on this clone: The sample has other DNA sequences that encode this CDR3 too. CDR3 sequence reads: CASSVAGTGYNEQFF. In DNA form, the CDR3 reads TGTGCCAGCAGCGTAGCTGGGACAGGCTACAATGAGCAGTTCTTC. This sequence joins TRBV9 and TRBJ2-1; TRBD1 aligns across 8 bases. The germline gives CDR1 SGDLS, CDR2 YYNGEE. The CDR3 runs 15 residues. J lost 3 bases, V lost 0 bases, and 2 bases had no gene match.

This chain links TRBV29-1 with TRBJ2-2, with 7 positions matching TRBD1. This CDR3 contains 14 residues. The germline V gene has CDR1 SQVTM and CDR2 ANQGSEA. Trimming took 7 bases from V and 1 from J; bases not matched to a gene: 6. This CDR3 reads CSGATGLNTGELFF. The CDR3 nucleotides read TGCAGCGGCGCGACAGGGCTGAACACCGGGGAGCTGTTTTTT.

The V gene is TRBV4-1, the J gene TRBJ1-1; 7 bases map to TRBD1. The CDR3 runs to 15 residues. Per germline, CDR1 MGHRA and CDR2 YSYEKL. Trimming at V came to 5 bases and at J to 5 bases, leaving 11 bases not matched to a gene. The CDR3 nucleotides are TGCGCCAGCAGCGGGCGACAGGGAATGGGAACTGAAGCTTTCTTT. It encodes CASSGRQGMGTEAFF.

J is TRBJ1-5 and V is TRBV27, with D uncertain. The CDR3 consists of 14 residues. V shed 2 bases and J shed 7 bases, with 12 bases lying between them. Germline lookup yields CDR1 MNHEY and CDR2 SMNVEV (reference sequence). The CDR3 spells CASSLKSSGQPQHF. CDR3 DNA: TGTGCCAGCAGTTTAAAAAGTAGCGGGCAGCCCCAGCATTTT.

The chain uses TRBV5-4 and TRBJ1-3, with 10 nucleotides matching TRBD1. The CDR3 spans 14 residues. CDR1 SGHNT and CDR2 YYREEE come from the germline V gene (reference sequence). The V and J ends lost 3 bases and 6 bases, in that order; junction bases with no gene match: 3. The CDR3 bases are TGTGCCAGCAGCTCGGGACAGGGGCCAAACACCATATATTTT. It translates to CASSSGQGPNTIYF. Full variable domain (rest looked up from reference TRBV5-4 and TRBJ1-3): ETGVTQSPTHLIKTRGQQVTLRCSSQSGHNTVSWYQQALGQGPQFIFQYYREEENGRGNFPPRFSGLQFPNYSSELNVNALELDDSALYLCASSSGQGPNTIYFGEGSWLTVV.

This rearrangement joins TRBV27 to TRBJ1-1; 7 nucleotides align to TRBD1. CDR1 and CDR2 (germline): MNHEY, SMNVEV (reference sequence). With 5 bases clipped from V and 4 bases from J, the junction kept 4 bases outside the gene matches. The length of the CDR3 is 13 residues. CDR3 sequence: CASSLTGVTEAFF. In DNA form, the CDR3 reads TGTGCCAGCAGTCTTACAGGGGTCACTGAAGCTTTCTTT.

Only one count was recorded for this clone. The chain uses TRBV18 and TRBJ1-1, with TRBD1 as a possible D gene (5 bases). The germline CDR1 and CDR2 sequences are KGHSH and LQKENI. Trimming left V 2 bases short and J 2 bases short, with 9 bases between. The CDR3 sequence is 14 residues long. This chain's CDR3 is CASSPVGQNTEAFF. The CDR3 DNA follows: TGTGCCAGCTCACCAGTTGGACAAAACACTGAAGCTTTCTTT.

The chain combines TRBV10-3 with TRBJ1-6; TRBD1 matches 7 bases. Looked up from germline, CDR1 is ENHRY and CDR2 is SYGVKD. After removal of 3 bases from V and 9 bases from J, the junction contained 5 bases not matched to a gene. This CDR3 region has 14 residues. CDR3 DNA: TGTGCCATCAGTGAAGAAACAGGGGTTTCACCCCTCCACTTT. This codes for CAISEETGVSPLHF.

The table lists this clone with a few counts. V usage is TRBV29-1 and J usage is TRBJ1-3; maybe TRBD1 (5 bases). CDR1 is SQVTM and CDR2 is ANQGSEA in the germline V gene. There are 13 residues in the CDR3. Trimming took off 2 bases at V and 2 bases at J, with 7 bases between the two ends. The CDR3 DNA sequence: TGCAGCGTTGAAAGGGGAACTGGAAACACCATATATTTT. Amino acids: CSVERGTGNTIYF.

The V and J genes are TRBV15 and TRBJ2-1; 14 bases match TRBD2. This CDR3 has 13 amino acids. The junction had 4 bases not matched to a gene; V was cut back by 2 bases and J by 16 bases. Germline V gives CDR1 LNHNV, CDR2 YYDKDF (reference sequence). CDR3 in DNA: TGTGCCACCAGCAGAACAGGGACTAGCGGGGGTTTCTTC. This translates into CATSRTGTSGGFF.

The chain joins TRBV6-5 to TRBJ1-3; the D gene is possibly TRBD1 (5 bases). CDR3 length equals 15 residues. Per germline, CDR1 MNHEY and CDR2 SVGAGI. V was clipped by 5 bases and J by 0 bases, with 11 bases between them. DNA of the CDR3: TGTGCCAGCAGTCGAGACAGTTTCTCTGGAAACACCATATATTTT. Its translation: CASSRDSFSGNTIYF.

This chain connects TRBV6-6 to TRBJ1-6, with 9 bases aligning to TRBD1. Per germline, CDR1 MNHNY and CDR2 SVGAGI (reference sequence). CDR3 length equals 14 residues. The junction had 11 bases not matched to a gene; V was cut back by 6 bases and J by 14 bases. The DNA of the CDR3 is TGTGCCAGCAGCCCTTCCGGGACAGGGTGGACCCTCCACTTT. This translates into CASSPSGTGWTLHF.

This chain joins TRBV12-5 and TRBJ1-6, with 8 nucleotides matching TRBD1. After removal of 6 bases from V and 2 bases from J, the junction contained 12 bases not matched to a gene. Germline loops: CDR1 LGHNT, CDR2 FRNRAP. The CDR3 has 18 residues. This CDR3 is CASGRGQGRGTYNSPLHF. The DNA of the CDR3 is TGTGCTAGTGGCCGTGGACAGGGCAGAGGCACCTATAATTCACCCCTCCACTTT. Supplemented by reference TRBV12-5 and TRBJ1-6, the full variable domain reads DARVTQTPRHKVTEMGQEVTMRCQPILGHNTVFWYRQTMMQGLELLAYFRNRAPLDDSGMPKDRFSAEMPDATLATLKIQPSEPRDSAVYFCASGRGQGRGTYNSPLHFGNGTRLTVT.

The chain links TRBV18 to TRBJ2-5; the match to TRBD1 covers 9 bases. This CDR3 comprises 16 residues. J lost 4 bases, V lost 3 bases, and 9 bases had no gene match. The germline CDR1 and CDR2 sequences are KGHSH and LQKENI. CDR3: CASSPDTGGALETQYF. CDR3 nucleotide sequence: TGTGCCAGCTCACCCGACACAGGGGGCGCGTTAGAGACCCAGTACTTC.